The sequence of this T cell receptor beta chain was determined in a study of cytomegalovirus exposure and HLA in healthy donors. Regarding the study as a whole: High specificity and sensitivity for cytomegalovirus status were reported for the classifier. Reportedly, HLA-A and HLA-B alleles of most subjects were accurately predicted from TCR beta. A later analysis associated 15,000 or so TCR beta sequences with HLA alleles at a 0.05 false discovery rate. In a later analysis, V- and J-gene trimming of beta chains associated with a DCLRE1C missense variant, replicated independently.

Comments on this clone: The antigen remains unidentified.

Looked up from germline, CDR1 is MNHEY and CDR2 is SMNVEV (reference sequence). The CDR3 is made up of 16 amino acids. V lost 7 bases and J lost 5, with 24 bases in between. Vbeta (60) and Jbeta (13) primers were used in the PCR. The protocol was immunoSEQ multiplex PCR, while the TCRdb copy is restricted to in-frame clones and leaves out a portion. This sample has 90,000 to 120,000 clones, with 77% found just once. Sample: PBMCs. This chain joins TRBV27 and TRBJ2-7; D is possibly TRBD1 (7 bases). The TCR sequence derives from a male donor in good health and CMV-seronegative. CDR3 DNA sequence: TGTGCCAGCACCCTCCCCGGGGGCAGGGGGTACGACGAGCAGTACTTC. As protein: CASTLPGGRGYDEQYF.